The present entry profiles one TCR beta chain with its context. It has no known antigen specificity. No much larger clonotype is one base removed from it; base qualities were not supplied. The junction carries 8 bases between V and J, which are trimmed by 0 bases and 1 base respectively. The CDR3 holds 16 amino acids from the cysteine to the phenylalanine. Left in the record is the CDR3 DNA by itself, 48 bases read in frame from the first base. The germline V gene (reference sequence) supplies CDR1 SGHNT and CDR2 YYREEE. These data come from a study of blood T cell repertoires in COVID-19 (dated by TCRdb to the early 2020s). For the wider study: Collaborator samples came from the United States, Italy and Spain and covered acute and convalescent phases of COVID-19. The material from the prospective study consisted of cDNA or gDNA derived from T cells, B-cell-depleted T cells, or PBMCs. Deeply sampled blood TCRbeta repertoires from subjects exposed to, actively infected with, or recovered from COVID-19 were included in the dataset. A freely available public database, intended as a resource for researchers studying the immune response to SARS-CoV-2, is where the repertoires were released. The samples were drawn from two sources: the first 160 participants of the ongoing ImmuneRACE study, and 1,254 subjects contributed by 6 global collaborators. Nearly every sample came with metadata listing a de-identified subject ID, COVID-19 status, age in years and sex. HLA class I and class II types, where available, came from metadata supplied by the sample provider rather than from assay-based typing.

Results the study describes overall, beyond this receptor: Clinical and demographic metadata were provided uncurated, with the amount varying by source and participant.

TCRbeta CDR3 regions were amplified from genomic DNA using the immunoSEQ Assay, a bias-controlled multiplex PCR. In the authors' own workflow: Within the assay, amplification of reference gene primers was used to estimate how many nucleated cells each sample contained. To quantify the absolute abundance of each unique TCRbeta CDR3 rearrangement, sequence reads were collapsed and filtered. For each sample, productive Simpson clonality was calculated by taking the square root of Simpson's diversity index across productive rearrangements. Here the immuneACCESS table is served through TCRdb, limited to in-frame sequences with V and J called. Missing clones are a known gap in these copies; in checked studies unresolved V genes cover under half, and the rest lacks a known reason. The V and J calls and the clone size are those of that table, but D and trimming were determined from the DNA. Counted in this sample were about 81,000 clones; 91% of them appeared once. 1.9% of the sample goes to the ten largest clones.

Whole blood was collected in K2EDTA tubes by collaborating institutions according to the institutions' own protocols. For TCRbeta analysis, collaborators shipped samples in one of three forms: frozen whole blood, isolated PBMCs, or DNA extracted from either of those sample types. The receptor's source is a woman aged 50 to 65 in a cohort sampled during active COVID-19. The chain is encoded by TRBV5-4 joined to TRBJ2-6, with the identity of the D gene unclear. The sequenced sample was peripheral blood. The CDR3 loop reads CASSLGPLSGANVLTF. The DNA reads TGTGCCAGCAGCTTGGGGCCATTATCTGGGGCCAACGTCCTGACTTTC.